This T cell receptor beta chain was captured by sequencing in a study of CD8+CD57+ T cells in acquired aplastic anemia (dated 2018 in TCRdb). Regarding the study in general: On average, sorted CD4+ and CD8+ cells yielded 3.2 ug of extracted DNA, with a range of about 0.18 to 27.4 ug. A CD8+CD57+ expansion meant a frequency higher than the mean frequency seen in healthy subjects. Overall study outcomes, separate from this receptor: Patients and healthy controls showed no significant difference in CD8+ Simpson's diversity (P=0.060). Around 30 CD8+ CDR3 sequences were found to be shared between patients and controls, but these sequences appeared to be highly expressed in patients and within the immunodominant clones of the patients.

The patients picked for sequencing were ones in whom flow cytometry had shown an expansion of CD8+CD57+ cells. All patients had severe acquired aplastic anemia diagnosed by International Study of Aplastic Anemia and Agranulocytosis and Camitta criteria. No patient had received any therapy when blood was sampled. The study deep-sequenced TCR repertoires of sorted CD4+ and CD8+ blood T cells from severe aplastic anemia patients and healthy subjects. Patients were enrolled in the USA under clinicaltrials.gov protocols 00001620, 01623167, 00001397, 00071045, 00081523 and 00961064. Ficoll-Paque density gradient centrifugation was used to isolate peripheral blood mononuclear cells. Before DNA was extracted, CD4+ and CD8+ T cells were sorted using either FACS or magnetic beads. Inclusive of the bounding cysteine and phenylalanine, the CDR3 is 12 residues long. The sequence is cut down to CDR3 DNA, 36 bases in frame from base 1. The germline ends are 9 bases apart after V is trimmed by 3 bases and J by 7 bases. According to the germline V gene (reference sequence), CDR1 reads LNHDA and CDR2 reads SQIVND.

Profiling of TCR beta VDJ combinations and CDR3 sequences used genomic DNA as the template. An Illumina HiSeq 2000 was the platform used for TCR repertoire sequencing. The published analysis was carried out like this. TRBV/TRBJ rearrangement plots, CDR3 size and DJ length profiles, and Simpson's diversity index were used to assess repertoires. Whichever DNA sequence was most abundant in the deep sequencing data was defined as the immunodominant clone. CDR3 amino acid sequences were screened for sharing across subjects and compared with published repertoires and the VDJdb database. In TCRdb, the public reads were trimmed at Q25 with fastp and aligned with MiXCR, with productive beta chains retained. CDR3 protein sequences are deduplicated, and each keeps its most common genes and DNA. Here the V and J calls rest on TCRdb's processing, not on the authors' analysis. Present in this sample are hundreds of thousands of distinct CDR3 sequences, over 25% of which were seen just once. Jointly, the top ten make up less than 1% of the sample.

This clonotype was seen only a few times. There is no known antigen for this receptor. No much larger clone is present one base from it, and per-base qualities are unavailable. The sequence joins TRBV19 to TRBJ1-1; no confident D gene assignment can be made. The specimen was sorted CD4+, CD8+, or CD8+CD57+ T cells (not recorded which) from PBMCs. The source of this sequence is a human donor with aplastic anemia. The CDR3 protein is CASSIALHEAFF. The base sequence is TGTGCCAGTAGTATTGCTCTCCATGAAGCTTTCTTT.